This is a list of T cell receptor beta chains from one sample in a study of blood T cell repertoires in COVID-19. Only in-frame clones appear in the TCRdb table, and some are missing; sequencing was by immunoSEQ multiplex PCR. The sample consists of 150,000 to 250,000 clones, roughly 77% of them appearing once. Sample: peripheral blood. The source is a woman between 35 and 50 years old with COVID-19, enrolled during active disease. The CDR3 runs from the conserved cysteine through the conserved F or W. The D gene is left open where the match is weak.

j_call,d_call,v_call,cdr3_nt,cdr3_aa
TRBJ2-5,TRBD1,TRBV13,TGTGCCAGCAGCTTAGGGTATACAGGGGACCAAGAGACCCAGTACTTC,CASSLGYTGDQETQYF
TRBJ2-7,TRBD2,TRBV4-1,TGCGCCAGCAGCCAAGTACTAGCGGGAGCTACCTACGAGCAGTACTTC,CASSQVLAGATYEQYF
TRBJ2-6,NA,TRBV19,TGTGCCAGTAGTCCTTTAACGAAGTCCGCTATGGTCTCTGGGGCCAACGTCCTGACTTTC,CASSPLTKSAMVSGANVLTF
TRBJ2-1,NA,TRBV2,TGTGCCAGCACCGCCCTTAGCGTTAGCTCCTACAATGAGCAGTTCTTC,CASTALSVSSYNEQFF
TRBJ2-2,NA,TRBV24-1,TGTGCCACCAGTGACCCTCGCGGGCCCACCCAAGGGGAGCTGTTTTTT,CATSDPRGPTQGELFF
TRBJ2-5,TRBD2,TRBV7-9,TGTGCCAGCAGCCCCCGGGGGGGTAGGGAGACCCAGTACTTC,CASSPRGGRETQYF
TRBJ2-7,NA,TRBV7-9,TGTGCCAGCAGCAAATCGAGCTCCTACGAGCAGTACTTC,CASSKSSSYEQYF
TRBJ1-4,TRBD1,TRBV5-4,TGTGCCAGCAGCCCCGACTTGGGACCCGGGACAGGGCTTGAAAAACTGTTTTTT,CASSPDLGPGTGLEKLFF
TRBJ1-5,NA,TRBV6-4,TGTGCCAGCAGCCCGACAGAGAATCAGCCCCAGCATTTT,CASSPTENQPQHF
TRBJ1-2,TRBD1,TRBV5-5,TGTGCCAGCAGCTTGGCCCGGACAGGGAGGAAATACACCTTC,CASSLARTGRKYTF
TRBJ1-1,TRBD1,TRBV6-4,TGTGCCAGCAGTGACGACGAAGGGAACCTAAACGTGGGACAGCAACGACCGAAAGCTTTCTTT,CASSDDEGNLNVGQQRPKAFF
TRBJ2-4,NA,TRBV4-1,TGCGCCAGCAGCCAAGATCGAATCCGGGATCCCTTGACCAAAAACATTCAGTACTTC,CASSQDRIRDPLTKNIQYF
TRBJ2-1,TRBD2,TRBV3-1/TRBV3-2,TGTGCCAGCAGCCAACCAGCGGGAGGTGGCGATGAGCAGTTCTTC,CASSQPAGGGDEQFF
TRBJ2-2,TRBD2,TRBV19,TGTGCCAGTAGTATACTAGCGGGAGTAACCGGGGAGCTGTTTTTT,CASSILAGVTGELFF
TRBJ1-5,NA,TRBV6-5,TGTGCCAGCAGTTATAGACAGTATAGCAATCAGCCCCAGCATTTT,CASSYRQYSNQPQHF
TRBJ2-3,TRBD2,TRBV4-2,TGTGCCAGCAGCCAAGGGGCTCTAGCGGGGGTTAGGTTAGGGGATACGCAGTATTTT,CASSQGALAGVRLGDTQYF
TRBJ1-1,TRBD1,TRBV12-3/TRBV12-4,TGTGCCACCACGACAGGGGAGAACACTGAAGCTTTCTTT,CATTTGENTEAFF